One sample yielded the 13 T cell receptor beta chains listed below, sequenced in a study of control samples from healthy donors and cancer patients. This table comes from immunoSEQ multiplex PCR, and its TCRdb copy is limited to in-frame clones, with some not included. The repertoire consists of more than 95,000 clones, with about 88% occurring once and the leading ten covering approximately 2.2%. Sample: blood. The source is a woman in her 70s in good health.

This clone was seen only once. The rearrangement joins TRBV20-1 to TRBJ1-3; no firm D call. Germline V gene lookup returns CDR1 DFQATT and CDR2 SNEGSKA (reference sequence). V lost 0 bases and J lost 7, with 4 bases in between. The CDR3 runs 11 residues. The chain's CDR3 is CSARDPNTIYF. CDR3 coding DNA: TGCAGTGCTAGAGATCCCAACACCATATATTTT.

This chain connects TRBV21-1 to TRBJ1-2; the table's D call, TRBD1, was not checked against the DNA. TRBV21-1 is a pseudogene segment. The CDR3 totals 15 residues. The CDR3 bases are TGTGCCAGCAGCAAACCGGGACAGGGAAACTATGGCTACACCTTC. Its protein is CASSKPGQGNYGYTF.

V gene TRBV5-1 combines with J gene TRBJ2-7; D is undetermined. The CDR3 has 13 amino acids. Germline-derived CDR1 and CDR2 are SGHRS and YFSETQ. Trimming took off 0 bases at V and 6 bases at J, with 10 bases between the two ends. The chain's CDR3 is CASSLAVGFEQYF. CDR3 bases: TGCGCCAGCAGCTTGGCCGTAGGTTTCGAGCAGTACTTC.

CDR3: CASSMTSVHTGELFF. Written as DNA, the CDR3 is TGTGCCAGTAGTATGACTAGCGTTCATACCGGGGAGCTGTTTTTT. J is TRBJ2-2 and V is TRBV19; 8 nucleotides agree with TRBD2. The germline V gene encodes CDR1 LNHDA and CDR2 SQIVND (reference sequence). The CDR3 has 15 residues. The V and J ends lost 3 bases and 5 bases, in that order; junction bases with no gene match: 5.

This clone was counted once. This chain connects TRBV5-6 to TRBJ2-2; possibly TRBD2 for D (5 bases). This CDR3 has 16 amino acids. V was shortened by 5 bases and J by 6 bases, with 20 bases between the two germline ends. Germline CDR1 and CDR2: SGHDT and YYEEEE. CDR3 sequence: CASRPRWEIGAGELFF. CDR3 in DNA: TGTGCCAGCAGACCGAGGTGGGAGATTGGGGCCGGGGAGCTGTTTTTT.

The V gene is TRBV27, the J gene TRBJ1-2, with D tentatively TRBD1 (5 bases). This CDR3 comprises 13 residues. Trimming stripped 5 bases from V and 4 bases from J, with 11 bases between. Germline V CDR1 and CDR2: MNHEY, SMNVEV (reference sequence). The CDR3 DNA reads TGTGCCAGCAGTCTTCCGGGGGGCTATGGCTACACCTTC. Its translation: CASSLPGGYGYTF.

The chain couples TRBV7-2 to TRBJ2-5; 8 nucleotides agree with TRBD1. Unmatched junction bases numbered 4, after V lost 5 bases and J lost 2 bases. CDR1 is SGHTA and CDR2 is FQGNSA in the germline V gene. The CDR3 has 14 residues. The CDR3 sequence is CASSRGTGQETQYF. CDR3 DNA: TGTGCCAGCAGCCGTGGGACAGGTCAAGAGACCCAGTACTTC. Full variable domain (missing parts from reference TRBV7-2 and TRBJ2-5): GAGVSQSPSNKVTEKGKDVELRCDPISGHTALYWYRQSLGQGLEFLIYFQGNSAPDKSGLPSDRFSAERTGGSVSTLTIQRTQQEDSAVYLCASSRGTGQETQYFGPGTRLLVL.

The rearrangement joins TRBV5-1 to TRBJ1-1; possibly TRBD1 for D (6 bases). Trimming cost V 6 bases and J 5 bases, with 14 bases left between them. CDR1 SGHRS and CDR2 YFSETQ come from the germline V gene. The CDR3 totals 13 residues. The CDR3 sequence: CASKRQDRTEAFF. As DNA, the CDR3 is TGCGCCAGCAAACGACAGGATCGTACTGAAGCTTTCTTT.

This clone occurred once. The V gene is TRBV9, the J gene TRBJ2-5; 7 nucleotides agree with TRBD1. Germline trimming cut 4 bases from V and 1 base from J; bases unmatched to any gene: 4. Germline V gives CDR1 SGDLS, CDR2 YYNGEE. The CDR3 runs 14 residues. CDR3 coding DNA: TGTGCCAGCAGCCAACAGGGGTCCCAAGAGACCCAGTACTTC. Its translation: CASSQQGSQETQYF.

The V and J genes are TRBV7-9 and TRBJ2-3; D uncertain. CDR1 and CDR2 from the germline V gene are SEHNR and FQNEAQ (reference sequence). The CDR3 is 15 amino acids. V dropped 4 bases and J dropped 2 bases, with 13 bases sitting between them. CDR3 nucleotide sequence: TGTGCCAGCAGCTCCCGGGCCAACCCCACAGATACGCAGTATTTT. It translates to CASSSRANPTDTQYF.

V gene TRBV3-1 (or the pseudogene TRBV3-2) combines with J gene TRBJ2-2, with 11 bases aligning to TRBD2. V shed 4 bases and J 1 base; nucleotides not matched to a gene: 2. Germline V gene data show CDR1 as LGHDT and CDR2 as YNNKEL (reference sequence). The CDR3 spans 16 residues. The CDR3 DNA reads as TGTGCCAGCAGCCTTGGACTAGCGGGGAACACCGGGGAGCTGTTTTTT. It encodes CASSLGLAGNTGELFF.

The chain has TRBV18 and TRBJ1-5; D may be TRBD1 (6 bases). V was pared by 6 bases and J by 5 bases, with 17 bases between. This CDR3 is 15 amino acids long. CDR1 is KGHSH and CDR2 is LQKENI in the germline V gene. Written as DNA, the CDR3 is TGTGCCAGCTCCCCCGGCGGAGGGGGTCATCAGCCCCAGCATTTT. This codes for CASSPGGGGHQPQHF.

The chain is built from TRBV6-2 or TRBV6-3 and TRBJ1-5; 7 positions match TRBD1. With V trimmed by 2 bases and J by 5 bases, 3 bases remained unmatched. This CDR3 contains 14 residues. Germline CDR1 MNHEY, CDR2 SVGEGT. In DNA form, the CDR3 reads TGTGCCAGCAGTTACCCAACAGGGGATCAGCCCCAGCATTTT. It encodes CASSYPTGDQPQHF.